Listed below are T cell receptor beta chains from one sample, sequenced in a study of T cell responses to AZD1222 COVID-19 vaccine. Libraries were prepared by immunoSEQ multiplex PCR; TCRdb keeps only in-frame clonotypes and omits some of them. The data hold approximately 130,000 clones, with less than 90% observed a single time. This material consisted of peripheral blood, taken on day 0 of AZD1222 vaccination. These receptors were taken from an adult in good health. The CDR3 runs from the conserved cysteine through the conserved F or W. Each record gives: V gene, D gene, clone size, J gene, CDR3 protein, CDR3 DNA. A D gene is named only where the DNA matches it firmly. Rows give clone size only sometimes, using once, few, many, or a class for an expanded clone.

TRBV5-4	TRBD1	-	TRBJ1-2	CASSLSRTGRNYGYTF	TGTGCCAGCAGCTTGTCCCGGACAGGGAGGAACTATGGCTACACCTTC
TRBV27	TRBD1	-	TRBJ1-3	CASSLNRGLSGNTIYF	TGTGCCAGCAGTTTAAACAGGGGGCTCTCCGGAAACACCATATATTTT
TRBV10-1	-	-	TRBJ1-5	CARRLGQTNQPQHF	TGCGCCCGCCGACTAGGACAGACGAATCAGCCCCAGCATTTT
TRBV7-6	TRBD2	-	TRBJ2-7	CASSLDASGRTYEQYF	TGTGCCAGCAGCTTAGATGCTAGCGGGAGAACCTACGAGCAGTACTTC
TRBV7-2	TRBD1	-	TRBJ2-4	CASSLGDRLGDIQYF	TGTGCCAGCAGCTTAGGGGACAGGCTAGGGGACATTCAGTACTTC
TRBV18	-	-	TRBJ1-3	CASSPVGFSSSGNTIYF	TGTGCCAGCTCACCAGTTGGGTTCTCGAGCTCTGGAAACACCATATATTTT
TRBV6-4	-	-	TRBJ2-1	CASSGEVAPYNEQFF	TGTGCCAGCAGTGGGGAAGTAGCCCCTTACAATGAGCAGTTCTTC
TRBV4-2	-	-	TRBJ2-2	CASSQAGSNTGELFF	TGTGCCAGCAGCCAGGCCGGGTCCAACACCGGGGAGCTGTTTTTT
TRBV5-6	-	-	TRBJ1-6	CASSFNGGTSPLHF	TGTGCCAGCAGCTTCAACGGAGGCACTTCACCCCTCCACTTT
TRBV6-5	-	once	TRBJ2-2	CASQGAGNTGELFF	TGTGCCAGCCAGGGAGCGGGGAACACCGGGGAGCTGTTTTTT
TRBV30	-	-	TRBJ2-7	CAWSAGRSYEQYF	TGTGCCTGGAGTGCGGGACGCTCCTACGAGCAGTACTTC
TRBV3-1/TRBV3-2	-	-	TRBJ2-6	CASSHSMLRFSGANVLTF	TGTGCCAGCAGCCATTCTATGCTGCGGTTCTCTGGGGCCAACGTCCTGACTTTC
TRBV5-1	-	-	TRBJ2-2	CATTRLGTGELFF	TGCGCCACCACTCGGCTGGGCACCGGGGAGCTGTTTTTT
TRBV6-5	-	-	TRBJ2-1	CASSPRLSSYNEQFF	TGTGCCAGCAGCCCCCGACTGTCATCCTACAATGAGCAGTTCTTC
TRBV18	-	-	TRBJ2-2	CASSVGRQNTGELFF	TGTGCCAGCTCAGTCGGACGGCAGAACACCGGGGAGCTGTTTTTT
TRBV3-1/TRBV3-2	-	-	TRBJ1-5	CASSPTGGGLGQPQHF	TGTGCCAGCAGCCCCACCGGGGGGGGGCTAGGACAGCCCCAGCATTTT
TRBV3-1/TRBV3-2	-	once	TRBJ2-7	CASSRQGGHYEQYF	TGTGCCAGCAGTCGACAAGGGGGACACTACGAGCAGTACTTC
TRBV18	-	once	TRBJ1-5	CASSPEMGSNQPQHF	TGTGCCAGCTCCCCTGAGATGGGCAGCAATCAGCCCCAGCATTTT
TRBV30	TRBD1	-	TRBJ1-1	CAWSEDRVAFF	TGTGCCTGGAGCGAAGACAGGGTTGCTTTCTTT
TRBV18	TRBD1	-	TRBJ2-1	CASSSQGAYEQFF	TGTGCCAGCTCATCTCAGGGGGCATATGAGCAGTTCTTC
TRBV7-3	TRBD2	-	TRBJ2-2	CASSLLAGAGELFF	TGTGCCAGCAGCTTATTAGCGGGCGCCGGGGAGCTGTTTTTT
TRBV3-1/TRBV3-2	-	-	TRBJ2-7	CASSQEGTYEQYF	TGTGCCAGCAGCCAAGAAGGGACCTACGAGCAGTACTTC
TRBV6-1	-	-	TRBJ2-5	CASSEMGTEQETQYF	TGTGCCAGCAGTGAAATGGGGACGGAACAAGAGACCCAGTACTTC
TRBV21-1	-	-	TRBJ2-7	CASSKRFRWARVVYEQYF	TGTGCCAGCAGCAAACGGTTTCGTTGGGCCAGGGTCGTCTACGAGCAGTACTTC
TRBV7-2	-	-	TRBJ2-1	CASSLGPNSYNEQFF	TGTGCCAGCAGCTTAGGTCCGAACTCCTACAATGAGCAGTTCTTC
TRBV7-8	TRBD1	-	TRBJ1-2	CASSQNGGQGQIYGYTF	TGTGCCAGCAGCCAAAACGGGGGACAGGGTCAAATCTATGGCTACACCTTC
TRBV3-1/TRBV3-2	-	-	TRBJ1-2	CASSQLDGTYGYTF	TGTGCCAGCAGCCAATTAGACGGTACCTATGGCTACACCTTC
TRBV3-1/TRBV3-2	TRBD1	once	TRBJ1-6	CASSFTGALNSPLHF	TGTGCCAGCAGCTTTACAGGGGCCCTAAATTCACCCCTCCACTTT